The rows below give T cell receptor beta chains drawn from one sample of a study of human T cells and chemical hapten exposure. TCRdb re-analysed the RACE reads in MiXCR, keeping a single row per CDR3 protein. The sample lists 80,000 to 95,000 distinct CDR3 sequences, 9.5% to 11% occurring once. Sample: whole blood, taken in connection with sensitization to the hapten diphenylcyclopropenone (DPC). The receptors were gathered from a man in his forties with alopecia areata. Some clones in this sample may be carry-over from other donors' samples. Each CDR3 is given with its conserved first and last residue. D genes are given only for firm matches. The size of a clone is reported for some rows only, either as once, few or many, or as a class for expanded clones.

clone_size | j_call | v_call | d_call | cdr3_nt | cdr3_aa
NA | TRBJ2-3 | TRBV7-2 | NA | TGTGCCAGCAGCTACATTTCGCAGGGCGATACGCAGTATTTT | CASSYISQGDTQYF
NA | TRBJ1-2 | TRBV10-3 | TRBD1 | TGTGCCATCAGACCACAGGGGAACTATGGCTACACCTTC | CAIRPQGNYGYTF
NA | TRBJ1-3 | TRBV6-6 | NA | TGTGCCAGCAGTTACGACGGATCAATTACCCACTCTGGAAACTCCATATATTTT | CASSYDGSITHSGNSIYF
NA | TRBJ2-3 | TRBV5-1 | NA | TGCGCCAGCAGCTTAGTCCTTCTAGCCGCAGATACGCAGTATTTT | CASSLVLLAADTQYF
NA | TRBJ2-1 | TRBV12-3/TRBV12-4 | NA | TGTGCCAGCAGTTTGAAGAATGGCGGAATCAATGAGCAGTTCTTC | CASSLKNGGINEQFF
few | TRBJ2-6 | TRBV28 | NA | TGTGCCAGCAGCCGCACGGGGGTACGAAGGGCCAACGTCCTGACTTTC | CASSRTGVRRANVLTF
NA | TRBJ2-5 | TRBV27 | NA | TGTGCCAGCAGTACCAGCCACCCGTGGCAAGAGACCCAGTACTTC | CASSTSHPWQETQYF
few | TRBJ2-2 | TRBV27 | TRBD1 | TGTGCCAGCACGCGGGACAGGGGTAACACCGGGGAGCTGTTTTTT | CASTRDRGNTGELFF
many | TRBJ1-4 | TRBV6-2/TRBV6-3 | NA | TGTGCCAGCTCGTCACTCTATCGGCAGGGGAATGAAAAACTGTTTTTT | CASSSLYRQGNEKLFF
many | TRBJ1-1 | TRBV29-1 | NA | TGCAGCGCCGGTAACACTGAAGCTTTCTTT | CSAGNTEAFF
many | TRBJ1-5 | TRBV27 | NA | TGTGCCAGCAGTTTCGCGGGCAAGGGCAATCAGCCCCAGCATTTT | CASSFAGKGNQPQHF
NA | TRBJ2-3 | TRBV5-1 | TRBD2 | TGCGCCAGCAGCTCCCGGCTAGCGGCTCGCACAGATACGCAGTATTTT | CASSSRLAARTDTQYF
NA | TRBJ2-7 | TRBV6-2/TRBV6-3 | NA | TGTGCCAGCAGTTACGGGGACGCCTCCTACGAGCAGTACTTC | CASSYGDASYEQYF
few | TRBJ2-7 | TRBV5-1 | TRBD2 | TGCGCCAGCAGCCCCGCGTCGTCTAGCGGGCCCTCCTACGAGCAGTACTTC | CASSPASSSGPSYEQYF
few | TRBJ2-3 | TRBV24-1 | NA | TGTGCCACCAGTGAACCCGACGGCGGAGGAGCAGATACGCAGTATTTT | CATSEPDGGGADTQYF
few | TRBJ2-3 | TRBV29-1 | TRBD1 | TGCAGCGGCCGGACAGGGGCCGGCACAGATACGCAGTATTTT | CSGRTGAGTDTQYF
NA | TRBJ1-4 | TRBV27 | NA | TGTGCCAGCAGTTTTAGACAGACGGGTGAAAAACTGTTTTTT | CASSFRQTGEKLFF
NA | TRBJ1-4 | TRBV14 | NA | TGTGCCAGCAGCGCAGCCGGGGGTAAACTGTTTTTT | CASSAAGGKLFF
NA | TRBJ1-1 | TRBV5-1 | NA | TGCGCCAGCAGCTGGGGGGGGCAGGGGCCCCGTATCAACACTGAAGCTTTCTTT | CASSWGGQGPRINTEAFF
once | TRBJ2-5 | TRBV3-1 | TRBD2 | TGTGCCAGCAGCCAAGAGCTAGCGGGATCGGTAGAGACCCAGTACTTC | CASSQELAGSVETQYF
NA | TRBJ2-2 | TRBV12-3/TRBV12-4 | NA | TGTGCCAGCAGTACCTTAGCAACGAACACCGGGGAGCTGTTTTTT | CASSTLATNTGELFF
many | TRBJ1-1 | TRBV29-1 | NA | TGCAGCGTTGACACAGGGAGCACTGAAGCTTTCTTT | CSVDTGSTEAFF
NA | TRBJ2-1 | TRBV27 | TRBD2 | TGTGCCAGCAGTTTAGGGCTAGCGGGAGGGCCGGGCCGTGAGCAGTTCTTC | CASSLGLAGGPGREQFF
few | TRBJ2-7 | TRBV2 | NA | TGTGCCAGCAGGTCCGGGTACTCCTACGAGCAGTACTTC | CASRSGYSYEQYF
many | TRBJ1-3 | TRBV9 | TRBD1 | TGTGCCAGCAGCGTAGGAGACAGGGATTCAAGCTCTGGAAACACCATATATTTT | CASSVGDRDSSSGNTIYF
NA | TRBJ2-7 | TRBV19 | TRBD1 | TGTGCCAGTAGTGCTGAACAGGGGGTCTACGAGCAGTACTTC | CASSAEQGVYEQYF
few | TRBJ2-7 | TRBV29-1 | NA | TGCAGCGTTGTACAGCTGCGAGTCTACTACGAGCAGTACTTC | CSVVQLRVYYEQYF
many | TRBJ2-3 | TRBV4-1 | TRBD2 | TGCGCCAGCAGCTTAGCGGGAGGCACAGATACGCAGTATTTT | CASSLAGGTDTQYF
few | TRBJ2-5 | TRBV7-2 | NA | TGTGCCAGCAGCTTAATGAGGGGGGCAGGGGAGACCCAGTACTTC | CASSLMRGAGETQYF
few | TRBJ2-3 | TRBV30 | NA | TGTGCCTGGAAAAGGGGGGTTAGCACAGATACGCAGTATTTT | CAWKRGVSTDTQYF
NA | TRBJ2-5 | TRBV12-3/TRBV12-4 | TRBD2 | TGTGCCAGCAGTTTAGCGCAGGGAGGGTACCAAGAGACCCAGTACTTC | CASSLAQGGYQETQYF
NA | TRBJ2-1 | TRBV5-1 | NA | TGCGCCAGCAGCCCCCCTATAGGTACTTACAATGAGCAGTTCTTC | CASSPPIGTYNEQFF
many | TRBJ2-3 | TRBV7-9 | NA | TGTGCCAGCAGCTTAGGAGAGTTCGCAGATACGCAGTATTTT | CASSLGEFADTQYF
NA | TRBJ2-2 | TRBV6-6 | NA | TGTGCCAGCCGACCGGGGGAGGTGAACACCGGGGAGCTGTTTTTT | CASRPGEVNTGELFF
few | TRBJ2-1 | TRBV29-1 | NA | TGCAGCGTTACGGTCTTGGGAGTTCAAAATGAGCAGTTCTTC | CSVTVLGVQNEQFF
many | TRBJ2-4 | TRBV6-4 | NA | TGTGCCAGCAGTGACAGGGTAGCCAAAAACATTCAGTACTTC | CASSDRVAKNIQYF
many | TRBJ1-4 | TRBV7-2 | NA | TGTGCCAGCAGACCCATCACTAATGAAAAACTGTTTTTT | CASRPITNEKLFF
few | TRBJ2-7 | TRBV28 | NA | TGTGCCAGCAGTTTAGGGGTCCGCGAGCAGTACTTC | CASSLGVREQYF
few | TRBJ2-3 | TRBV9 | NA | TGTGCCAGCAAGGGGGACTCCACAGATACGCAGTATTTT | CASKGDSTDTQYF
few | TRBJ1-6 | TRBV3-1 | NA | TGTGCCAGCAGCCCACAAGGGGGTAGGACGAATTCACCCCTCCACTTT | CASSPQGGRTNSPLHF
NA | TRBJ2-5 | TRBV5-1 | TRBD2 | TGCGCCAGCAGCTTGACTAGCGGGAGTAGGCAAGAGACCCAGTACTTC | CASSLTSGSRQETQYF
many | TRBJ1-3 | TRBV20-1 | NA | TGCAGTGCTAGGAGGGAGAGCTCTGGAAACACCATATATTTT | CSARRESSGNTIYF
few | TRBJ1-1 | TRBV19 | TRBD1 | TGTGCCAGTAGTCAGATAGGGGGCGGCACTGAAGCTTTCTTT | CASSQIGGGTEAFF
NA | TRBJ1-4 | TRBV28 | NA | TGTGCCAGCAGTTGGGGGCCCCCTAATGAAAAACTGTTTTTT | CASSWGPPNEKLFF
few | TRBJ2-1 | TRBV18 | TRBD1 | TGTGCCAGCTCAGGCTCCGGGACAGCGTACAATGAGCAGTTCTTC | CASSGSGTAYNEQFF
few | TRBJ2-7 | TRBV27 | NA | TGTGCCAGCAGTCCCGGCGGCGGGTACGAGCAGTACTTC | CASSPGGGYEQYF
many | TRBJ2-5 | TRBV29-1 | TRBD2 | TGCAGCGTTGTCTTAGCGGGAAGGCAAGAGACCCAGTACTTC | CSVVLAGRQETQYF
few | TRBJ1-5 | TRBV3-1 | NA | TGTGCCAGCAGCCAAGTGGCTCCTCTAAGGACAACGGATCAGCCCCAGCATTTT | CASSQVAPLRTTDQPQHF
NA | TRBJ2-2 | TRBV20-1 | NA | TGCAGTGCCGCGGGGACAGAGGGCAAAGTGGACACCGGGGAGCTGTTTTTT | CSAAGTEGKVDTGELFF
many | TRBJ1-1 | TRBV6-1 | NA | TGTGCCAGCAGTGCGGGGATAAACACTGAAGCTTTCTTT | CASSAGINTEAFF
NA | TRBJ1-1 | TRBV14 | NA | TGTGCCAGCAGCCAAGAGTGGACGGGGGGTTTGTCTTTCTTT | CASSQEWTGGLSFF
few | TRBJ1-2 | TRBV29-1 | NA | TGCAGCGTTGGGGAAGTCTATGGCTACACCTTC | CSVGEVYGYTF
medium-sized | TRBJ2-3 | TRBV9 | TRBD2 | TGTGCCAGCAGCGGGGGGACTAGCGGGCTCACAGATACGCAGTATTTT | CASSGGTSGLTDTQYF
few | TRBJ2-2 | TRBV29-1 | NA | TGCAGCGTTAACAAAGCCACCGGGGAGCTGTTTTTT | CSVNKATGELFF
few | TRBJ1-5 | TRBV24-1 | TRBD1 | TGTGCCACCAGTGATCGGGACAGTAGCAATCAGCCCCAGCATTTT | CATSDRDSSNQPQHF